This T cell receptor (beta chain) derives from a study of T cell repertoires in cytomegalovirus infection. Study-wide points: HLA-C-restricted TCR beta clonotypes specific for CMV led the ex vivo response.

TCRdb passed the reads through MiXCR, listing each CDR3 protein once. Of under 250,000 distinct CDR3 sequences listed, 6% to 8% are singletons. This CDR3 spans 13 amino acids. The V and J ends lost 2 bases and 8 bases respectively, with 13 bases between them. CDR1 is SGHRS, CDR2 YFSETQ, per germline. This clonotype was counted many times. The antigen is not known. This receptor was identified in a human donor in good health (CMV status not recorded). Some clones in this sample may be carry-over from other donors' samples. The gene calls are TRBV5-1 and TRBJ1-1; D possibly corresponds to TRBD1 (6 bases). Material for sequencing was PBMCs. CDR3 sequence reads: CASSLSAGTEAFF. The CDR3 region has the DNA TGCGCCAGCAGCTTATCGGCCGGGACAGAAGCTTTCTTT.